Sequencing of this T cell receptor (beta chain) was carried out in a study of cytomegalovirus exposure and HLA in healthy donors. On the study more broadly: As an earlier analysis found, about 200 million T cells yielded about 120 million unique TCR beta sequences.

Whole-study findings and limits: As a later analysis showed, several of the most significant clusters appeared to be linked to common viral pathogens. Generally TCR sequences proved uncommon, though certain public TCRs appeared in numerous donors.

This clone has a single count. Its target is unknown. The V gene's germline CDR1 is SGHTA and CDR2 FQGNSA. V was cut by 11 bases and J by 1 base, with 11 bases left in between. The CDR3 covers 13 residues. It was with 60 Vbeta and 13 Jbeta primers that the PCR ran. Here immunoSEQ multiplex PCR was the method, and the copy in TCRdb shows in-frame clones only, minus some. The table shows 170,000 or so clones, with roughly 80% occurring only once. The chain recombines TRBV7-2 with TRBJ2-2, with D perhaps TRBD2 (5 bases). The sequenced material came from PBMCs. This sequence originates from a man in his late teens or twenties in good health and CMV-seronegative. CDR3 protein: CAEEVWNTGELFF. CDR3 DNA sequence: TGTGCCGAGGAGGTCTGGAACACCGGGGAGCTGTTTTTT.